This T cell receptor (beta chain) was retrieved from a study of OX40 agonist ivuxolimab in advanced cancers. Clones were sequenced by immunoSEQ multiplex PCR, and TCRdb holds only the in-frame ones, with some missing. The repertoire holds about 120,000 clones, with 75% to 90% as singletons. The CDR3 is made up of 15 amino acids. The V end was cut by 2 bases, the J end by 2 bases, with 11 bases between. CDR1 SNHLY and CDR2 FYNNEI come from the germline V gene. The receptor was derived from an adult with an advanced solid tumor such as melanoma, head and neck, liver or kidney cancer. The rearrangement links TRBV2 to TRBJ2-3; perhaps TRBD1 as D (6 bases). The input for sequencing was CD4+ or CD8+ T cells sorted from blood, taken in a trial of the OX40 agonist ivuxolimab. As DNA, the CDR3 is TGTGCCAGCAGTGAATCGGGGACACCCACAGATACGCAGTATTTT. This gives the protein CASSESGTPTDTQYF.